The 6 T cell receptor beta chains reported below all come from one sample, sequenced in a study of blood T cell repertoires in COVID-19 (TCRdb year 2020). The method was the immunoSEQ multiplex PCR assay. TCRdb took over this immuneACCESS table, retaining in-frame rearrangements with V and J assigned. Such tables are incomplete; in checked studies, under half of the missing clones stem from an unresolved V gene, and the remainder is unexplained. The sample table contains roughly 79,000 clones; only one count was recorded for around 88% of them. Of the sample, around 5% is held by the ten largest clones. The sequencing sample was made of peripheral blood. Receptors were obtained from a woman of 80 years or more with active or convalescent COVID-19.

The chain has TRBV5-1 and TRBJ2-2; D remains ambiguous. Looked up from germline, CDR1 is SGHRS and CDR2 is YFSETQ. V gave up 1 base and J gave up 1 base, with 5 bases separating them. CDR3 length equals 14 residues. Here the CDR3 DNA reads TGCGCCAGCAGCTTGTTCCGGAACACCGGGGAGCTGTTTTTT. As protein: CASSLFRNTGELFF.

This clone was detected only a few times. This chain uses TRBV4-3 with TRBJ2-3; the match to TRBD2 covers 7 bases. The germline CDR1 and CDR2 sequences are LGHNA and YSLEER. CDR3 length: 16 amino acids. V lost 4 bases, J lost 1 base, and 8 bases stayed unmatched. In DNA, the CDR3 is TGCGCCAGCAGCCGAAAACTAGCGACTGGCACAGATACGCAGTATTTT. Residues: CASSRKLATGTDTQYF.

V is TRBV9 and J is TRBJ2-2; weak D call: TRBD2 (5 bases). Trimming cost V 4 bases and J 6 bases, with 10 bases left between them. In germline, CDR1 is SGDLS, CDR2 YYNGEE. This CDR3 has 13 residues. CDR3 bases: TGTGCCAGCAGCTTTGGACTTCCCGGGGAGCTGTTTTTT. It specifies CASSFGLPGELFF. Filled out from reference TRBV9 and TRBJ2-2, the complete variable domain reads DSGVTQTPKHLITATGQRVTLRCSPRSGDLSVYWYQQSLDQGLQFLIQYYNGEERAKGNILERFSAQQFPDLHSELNLSSLELGDSALYFCASSFGLPGELFFGEGSRLTVL.

The chain joins TRBV6-6 to TRBJ1-1; 10 bases fit TRBD1. The ends lost 6 bases at V and 10 bases at J; junction bases unmatched: 5. The CDR3 is made up of 12 amino acids. Germline V lookup: CDR1 MNHNY, CDR2 SVGAGI (reference sequence). CDR3 nucleotide sequence: TGTGCCAGCAGGCGACAGGGGGCCGGAGCTTTCTTT. Translating gives CASRRQGAGAFF.

This clone was seen a handful of times. The chain links TRBV7-2 to TRBJ2-7; TRBD1 might be the D (5 bases). The germline gives CDR1 SGHTA, CDR2 FQGNSA. This CDR3 comprises 14 residues. The V gene lost 3 bases and the J gene lost 3 bases, with 12 bases spanning the gap. CDR3: CASSFSGHFYEQYF. In DNA, the CDR3 is TGTGCCAGCAGCTTTTCCGGACACTTCTACGAGCAGTACTTC. The full variable domain, rest sourced from reference TRBV7-2 and TRBJ2-7, is GAGVSQSPSNKVTEKGKDVELRCDPISGHTALYWYRQSLGQGLEFLIYFQGNSAPDKSGLPSDRFSAERTGGSVSTLTIQRTQQEDSAVYLCASSFSGHFYEQYFGPGTRLTVT.

V and J are TRBV6-1 and TRBJ1-2, with TRBD1 as a possible D gene (6 bases). The germline V gene has CDR1 MNHNS and CDR2 SASEGT. This CDR3 contains 14 residues. V lost 2 bases to trimming and J lost 1 base, with 8 bases between them. CDR3 region: CASSEQQGNYGYTF. The CDR3 nucleotides read TGTGCCAGCAGTGAACAACAGGGTAACTATGGCTACACCTTC.